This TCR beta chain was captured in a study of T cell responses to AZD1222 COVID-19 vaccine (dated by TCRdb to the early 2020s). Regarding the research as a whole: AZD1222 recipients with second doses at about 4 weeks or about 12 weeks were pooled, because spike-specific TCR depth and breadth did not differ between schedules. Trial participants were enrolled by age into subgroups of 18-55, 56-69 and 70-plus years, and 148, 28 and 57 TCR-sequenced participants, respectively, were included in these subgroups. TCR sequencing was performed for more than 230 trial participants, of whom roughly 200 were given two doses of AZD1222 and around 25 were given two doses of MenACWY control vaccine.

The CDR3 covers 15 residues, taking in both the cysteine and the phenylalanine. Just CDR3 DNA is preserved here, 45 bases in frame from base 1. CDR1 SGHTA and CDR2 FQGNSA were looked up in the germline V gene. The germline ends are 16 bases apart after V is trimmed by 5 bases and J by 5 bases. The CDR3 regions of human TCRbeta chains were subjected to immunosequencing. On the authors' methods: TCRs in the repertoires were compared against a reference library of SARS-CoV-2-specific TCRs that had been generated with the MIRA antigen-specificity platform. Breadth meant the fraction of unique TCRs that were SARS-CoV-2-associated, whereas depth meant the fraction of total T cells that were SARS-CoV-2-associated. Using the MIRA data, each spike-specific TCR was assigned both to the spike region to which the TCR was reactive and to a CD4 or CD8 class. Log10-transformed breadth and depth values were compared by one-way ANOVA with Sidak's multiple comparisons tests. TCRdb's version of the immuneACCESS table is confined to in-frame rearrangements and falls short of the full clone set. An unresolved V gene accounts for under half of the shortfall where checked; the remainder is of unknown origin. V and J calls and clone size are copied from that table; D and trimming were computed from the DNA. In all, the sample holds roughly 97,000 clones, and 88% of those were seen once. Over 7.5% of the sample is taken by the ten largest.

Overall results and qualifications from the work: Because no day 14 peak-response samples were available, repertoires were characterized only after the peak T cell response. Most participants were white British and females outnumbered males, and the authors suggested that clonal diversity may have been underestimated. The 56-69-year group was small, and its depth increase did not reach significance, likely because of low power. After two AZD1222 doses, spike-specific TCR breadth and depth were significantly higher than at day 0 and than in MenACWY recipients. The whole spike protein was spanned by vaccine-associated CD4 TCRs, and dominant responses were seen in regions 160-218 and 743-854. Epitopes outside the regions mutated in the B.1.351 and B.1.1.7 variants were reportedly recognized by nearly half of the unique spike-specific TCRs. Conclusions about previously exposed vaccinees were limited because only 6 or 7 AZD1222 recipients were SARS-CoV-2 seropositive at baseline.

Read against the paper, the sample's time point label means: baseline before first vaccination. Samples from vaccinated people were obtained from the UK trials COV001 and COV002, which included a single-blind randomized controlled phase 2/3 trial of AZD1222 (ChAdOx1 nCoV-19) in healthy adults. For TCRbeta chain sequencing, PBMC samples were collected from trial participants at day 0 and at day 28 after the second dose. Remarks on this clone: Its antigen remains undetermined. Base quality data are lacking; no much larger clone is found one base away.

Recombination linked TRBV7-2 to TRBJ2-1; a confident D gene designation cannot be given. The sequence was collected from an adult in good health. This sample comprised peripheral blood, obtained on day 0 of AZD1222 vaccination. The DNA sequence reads TGTGCCAGCAGCCTGATGGGTCACTCTAACAATGAGCAGTTCTTC. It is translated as CASSLMGHSNNEQFF.